Below are 24 T cell receptor beta chains sequenced from a single sample in a study of blood T cells in healthy people across ages. Sample-barcoded 5' priming and a J-beta primer mix drove a second PCR of roughly 6 to 12 cycles. Each CDR3 protein is one row after TCRdb ran MiXCR on the 5' RACE reads. The sample consists of around 1,800,000 distinct CDR3 sequences, 35% to 50% of them appearing once. Input material: blood. All receptors derive from a human donor in good health.

In regard to this clonotype: At one end, the junction sequence differs from germline, possibly due to a read error. This chain uses TRBV4-3 with TRBJ2-1, with 9 positions matching TRBD2. Germline CDR1 and CDR2: LGHNA and YSLEER. This CDR3 is built from 17 residues. The CDR3 region is CASSQDLAAGGYNQQFF. The CDR3 DNA is TGCGCCAGCAGCCAAGATTTAGCAGCGGGGGGCTACAATCAGCAGTTCTTC.

The chain recombines TRBV7-3 with TRBJ2-4; D gene unclear. Germline CDR1 SGHTA, CDR2 FQGTGA. V lost 0 bases and J lost 13, with 13 bases in between. The CDR3 is made up of 13 amino acids. CDR3: CASSLTFGLEQYF. CDR3 nucleotide sequence: TGTGCCAGCAGCTTAACATTTGGGTTGGAACAGTACTTC.

A few counts support this clonotype. This chain links TRBV12-3 or TRBV12-4 with TRBJ2-7; 9 bases fit TRBD1. CDR3 size: 13 residues. Losses at the gene ends were 6 bases for V and 6 bases for J; bases not matched to a gene: 6. The CDR3 protein is CASRWDRATEQYF. The CDR3 DNA follows: TGTGCCAGCAGGTGGGACAGGGCCACCGAGCAGTACTTC.

This chain uses TRBV11-2 with TRBJ1-2; a possible D gene is TRBD1 (6 bases). Germline CDR1 reads SGHAT; CDR2 reads FQNNGV. The length of the CDR3 is 13 residues. V shed 4 bases and J shed 6 bases, with 12 bases lying between them. CDR3 DNA sequence: TGTGCCAGCAGCTCCACAGGGAGGAATGGCTACACCTTC. Translation gives CASSSTGRNGYTF.

This clonotype was observed a handful of times. The chain couples TRBV4-3 to TRBJ1-5, with TRBD1 as a possible D gene (6 bases). This CDR3 is built from 17 residues. V shed 2 bases and J shed 4 bases, with 18 bases lying between them. The germline gives CDR1 LGHNA, CDR2 YSLEER. The CDR3 bases are TGCGCCAGCAGCCAAACGCTCGGGGGGGGCGCGAATCAGCCCCAGCATTTT. Its protein is CASSQTLGGGANQPQHF.

The CDR3 reads CASSTEGHWMSTDTQYF. CDR3 coding DNA: TGCGCCAGCAGCACCGAGGGACACTGGATGAGCACAGATACGCAGTATTTT. This chain uses TRBV5-1 with TRBJ2-3, with D tentatively TRBD1 (6 bases). V was pared by 4 bases and J by 0 bases, with 18 bases between. The germline CDR1 and CDR2 sequences are SGHRS and YFSETQ. The CDR3 runs to 17 residues.

This clonotype was seen more than once but under ten times. The gene calls are TRBV6-5 and TRBJ2-5, with a possible D match to TRBD2 (5 bases). CDR3 length: 15 residues. Germline V CDR1 and CDR2: MNHEY, SVGAGI. Trimming pared 7 bases from V and 1 base from J, leaving 16 bases between. In DNA, the CDR3 is TGTGCCAGCACGCCGGAGGCAGCTCGCCAAGAGACCCAGTACTTC. Amino acids: CASTPEAARQETQYF.

CDR3 bases: TGCGCCAGCAGCCATCCCGGGACAGGGAGGACTGAAGCTTTCTTT. Protein product: CASSHPGTGRTEAFF. This sequence joins TRBV4-1 and TRBJ1-1, with 9 positions matching TRBD1. CDR3 length: 15 residues. V trimming: 3 bases; J trimming: 5 bases; junction bases outside the gene matches: 7. Germline CDR1 reads MGHRA; CDR2 reads YSYEKL.

As to this clonotype: At one of its ends the junction is not consistent with the germline gene, which may arise from a read error. The chain combines TRBV7-9 with TRBJ1-6; D gene ambiguous. CDR3 size: 16 residues. CDR1 and CDR2 from the germline V gene are SEHNR and FQNEAQ (reference sequence). The CDR3 protein is CASGLLGQDYNSPLHF. In DNA form, the CDR3 reads TGTGCCAGCGGCTTACTCGGGCAGGACTATAATTCACCCCTCCACTTT.

The rearrangement joins TRBV4-1 to TRBJ1-1; D remains ambiguous. Trimming left V 4 bases short and J 7 bases short, with 13 bases between. CDR3 length: 13 amino acids. Germline V lookup: CDR1 MGHRA, CDR2 YSYEKL. The CDR3 loop is CASSLTALREAFF. The CDR3 DNA reads TGCGCCAGCAGCCTAACCGCCCTACGTGAAGCTTTCTTT.

This clonotype was observed once. The V gene is TRBV3-1, the J gene TRBJ2-3; 11 nucleotides match TRBD2. CDR3 length: 18 residues. Germline assignment: CDR1 LGHDT and CDR2 YNNKEL (reference sequence). With V trimmed by 2 bases and J by 2 bases, 9 bases remained unmatched. The CDR3 reads CASSQSLGTSGLTDTQYF. In DNA, the CDR3 is TGTGCCAGCAGCCAAAGCCTCGGGACTAGCGGACTCACAGATACGCAGTATTTT.

As to this clonotype: The junction departs from the called germline gene at one end, perhaps through a read error. The gene calls are TRBV3-1 and TRBJ1-5; D is perhaps TRBD1 (6 bases). CDR1 is LGHDT and CDR2 is YNNKEL in the germline V gene (reference sequence). The CDR3 has 14 amino acids. The CDR3 sequence: CASSQDGGKQPQHF. DNA for the CDR3: TGTGCCAGCAGCCAAGATGGGGGCAAGCAGCCCCAGCATTTT.

The chain carries TRBV29-1 and TRBJ2-3; D is uncertain. Trimming took off 3 bases at V and 0 bases at J, with 7 bases between the two ends. CDR3 length: 13 amino acids. Germline-derived CDR1 and CDR2 are SQVTM and ANQGSEA. CDR3: CSVEVRSTDTQYF. CDR3 bases: TGCAGCGTTGAGGTTAGGAGCACAGATACGCAGTATTTT.

This clonotype has only a few counts. The chain couples TRBV2 to TRBJ2-3; D might be TRBD2 (5 bases). The germline gives CDR1 SNHLY, CDR2 FYNNEI. The CDR3 spans 15 residues. V was pared by 2 bases and J by 5 bases, with 14 bases between. CDR3 bases: TGTGCCAGCAGTGAACTGGACTCCCAAGTAGATACGCAGTATTTT. Amino acid sequence: CASSELDSQVDTQYF.

The rearrangement links TRBV7-2 to TRBJ2-7; either TRBD1 or TRBD2 may fit D (6 bases each). Germline CDR1 SGHTA, CDR2 FQGNSA. The length of the CDR3 is 14 residues. V was clipped by 5 bases and J by 7 bases, with 18 bases between them. The CDR3 reads CASSLVSGAREQYF. In nucleotides, the CDR3 is TGTGCCAGCAGCCTAGTCTCGGGGGCTAGGGAGCAGTACTTC. Drawing the rest from reference TRBV7-2 and TRBJ2-7, the complete variable domain is GAGVSQSPSNKVTEKGKDVELRCDPISGHTALYWYRQSLGQGLEFLIYFQGNSAPDKSGLPSDRFSAERTGGSVSTLTIQRTQQEDSAVYLCASSLVSGAREQYFGPGTRLTVT.

The chain combines TRBV4-2 with TRBJ1-1, with 9 bases fitting TRBD1. V lost 0 bases, J lost 1 base, and 12 bases stayed unmatched. Germline V gene lookup returns CDR1 LGHNA and CDR2 YNFKEQ. The CDR3 runs 19 residues. The DNA of the CDR3 is TGTGCCAGCAGCCAAGATTTGTTAGGACAGGGGCTTCAGAACACTGAAGCTTTCTTT. Residues: CASSQDLLGQGLQNTEAFF.

This clonotype was seen more than once but under ten times. The chain links TRBV20-1 to TRBJ2-7; D uncertain. CDR1 and CDR2 from the germline V gene are DFQATT and SNEGSKA (reference sequence). This CDR3 region has 11 residues. V shed 5 bases and J shed 3 bases, with 8 bases lying between them. The CDR3 protein is CSAPDNYEQYF. The CDR3 bases are TGCAGTGCTCCTGACAACTACGAGCAGTACTTC.

The chain carries TRBV6-1 and TRBJ1-5; 8 nucleotides line up with TRBD1. Germline V lookup: CDR1 MNHNS, CDR2 SASEGT. Trimming took 4 bases from V and 7 from J; bases not matched to a gene: 6. CDR3 length: 14 amino acids. The CDR3, as DNA: TGTGCCAGCAGTGGGACAGGGTCGCGACAGCCCCAGCATTTT. This sequence encodes CASSGTGSRQPQHF.

V usage is TRBV7-9 and J usage is TRBJ1-4; 7 positions agree with TRBD1. This CDR3 is 16 amino acids long. CDR1 and CDR2 (germline): SEHNR, FQNEAQ (reference sequence). Unmatched junction bases numbered 6, after V lost 5 bases and J lost 0 bases. DNA of the CDR3: TGTGCCAGCAGCCTCCGGGACAGTGCAACTAATGAAAAACTGTTTTTT. This translates into CASSLRDSATNEKLFF.

This clonotype came up many times. The junction departs from germline at one end; a sequencing error may be responsible. V gene TRBV4-1 combines with J gene TRBJ1-2; unclear D gene. Germline CDR1 and CDR2: MGHRA and YSYEKL. This CDR3 region has 11 residues. In DNA, the CDR3 is TGCGCCAGCAGTTCTAACGATGGCTACACCTTC. As protein: CASSSNDGYTF.

The chain couples TRBV20-1 to TRBJ2-5; D is undetermined. V was cut by 3 bases and J by 4 bases, with 9 bases left in between. The CDR3 runs to 12 residues. CDR1 is DFQATT and CDR2 is SNEGSKA in the germline V gene (reference sequence). The CDR3 loop is CSARFIRETQYF. The CDR3 DNA sequence: TGCAGTGCTAGGTTTATACGAGAGACCCAGTACTTC.

Remarks on this clonotype: It may be a read error: a sequence one base away is much more abundant. V and J are TRBV10-3 and TRBJ1-2; D gene uncertain. From germline, CDR1 is ENHRY and CDR2 SYGVKD. The CDR3 extends over 14 amino acids. V lost 3 bases, J lost 5 bases, and 13 bases lay in between. DNA for the CDR3: TGTGCCATCAGTGATGAGGAACAGTCTTATGGCTACACCTTC. It is translated as CAISDEEQSYGYTF.

Ten or more counts support this clonotype. The genes are TRBV12-3 or TRBV12-4 and TRBJ1-2; possibly TRBD1 for D (5 bases). The CDR3 length is 15 residues. Between the trimmed V and J ends, which lost 4 bases and 4 bases, there was a span of 16 bases. The CDR3 region is CASSSWTGGVYGYTF. Here the CDR3 DNA reads TGTGCCAGCAGTTCCTGGACTGGGGGAGTCTATGGCTACACCTTC.

This clonotype has only a few counts. The chain employs TRBV7-2 and TRBJ2-3, with D unclear. V shed 5 bases and J shed 4 bases, with 13 bases lying between them. CDR3 length: 14 amino acids. The germline CDR1 and CDR2 sequences are SGHTA and FQGNSA. The CDR3 here is CASSPTLLADTQYF. CDR3 DNA: TGTGCCAGCAGCCCTACCCTTCTAGCAGATACGCAGTATTTT.